This TCR beta chain was sequenced for a study of T cells in Graves' hyperthyroidism and ophthalmopathy. The study's findings and limits: Blood also held most thyroid clonotypes expanded beyond 0.001.

An absence of ophthalmopathy progression within 18 months meant stable Graves' hyperthyroidism. Exclusion of a patient resulted from uncontrolled infection, other autoimmune disease, pregnancy or lactation. The V gene's germline CDR1 is SEHNR and CDR2 FQNEAQ (reference sequence). J gave up 5 bases and V 3 bases, and 6 bases lay outside the gene matches. The CDR3 runs to 14 residues. Amplified TCR beta CDR3 regions derived from RNA transcripts. With the HTBI primer set, the TCR CDR3 went through a first round of RT-PCR. TCRdb reprocessed the multiplex PCR reads with MiXCR, giving one entry per CDR3 protein. The sample lists hundreds of thousands of distinct CDR3 sequences; 38% were seen once. For this clonotype: Its antigen remains unidentified.

This sequence joins TRBV7-9 and TRBJ2-7; 8 nucleotides line up with TRBD1. This sequence originates from a man between 18 and 35 years old with Graves' hyperthyroidism. The sequenced sample was blood. The CDR3 protein is CASSFLTGVDEQYF. The CDR3 nucleotides are TGTGCCAGCAGCTTCTTGACAGGGGTAGACGAGCAGTACTTC.